A single sample is the source of the 21 T cell receptor beta chains below, sequenced in a study of blood T cell repertoires in COVID-19. Here immunoSEQ multiplex PCR was the method, and the copy in TCRdb shows in-frame clones only, minus some. This sample has over 350,000 clones, with 88% found just once. Sample: PBMCs or T cells enriched from blood (not recorded which). All receptors derive from a woman aged 18-29 years who had recovered from COVID-19.

The rearrangement links TRBV30 to TRBJ2-7, with D maybe TRBD1 (5 bases). The V and J ends lost 3 bases and 1 base respectively, with 19 bases between them. The germline V gene encodes CDR1 GTSNPN and CDR2 SVGIG (reference sequence). The CDR3 covers 16 residues. Here the CDR3 reads CAWSKNRGIRSYEQYF. The DNA of the CDR3 is TGTGCCTGGAGCAAAAATAGGGGAATTAGGTCCTACGAGCAGTACTTC.

This clone has more than one count but fewer than ten. The chain combines TRBV5-6 with TRBJ1-2; 9 bases map to TRBD1. Trimming at V came to 4 bases and at J to 8 bases, leaving 15 bases not matched to a gene. Germline V gene data show CDR1 as SGHDT and CDR2 as YYEEEE. The CDR3 totals 16 residues. The CDR3 DNA follows: TGTGCCAGCAGCACCCCGGGACAGGGATTAACAGGAGGCTACACCTTC. This encodes CASSTPGQGLTGGYTF.

The J gene is TRBJ2-3, the V gene TRBV6-4; possibly TRBD1 for D (6 bases). The CDR3 runs to 15 residues. The germline CDR1 and CDR2 sequences are MRHNA and SNTAGT. V was cut by 7 bases and J by 5 bases, with 19 bases left in between. Written as DNA, the CDR3 is TGTGCCAGCAAAACTTCAGGGGTTTCTAAAGATACGCAGTATTTT. It translates to CASKTSGVSKDTQYF.

In DNA, the CDR3 is TGTGCCAGCAGCCACATGGGGCTGAAGCAGTACGAGCAGTACTTC. Its protein is CASSHMGLKQYEQYF. V gene TRBV5-4 combines with J gene TRBJ2-7; D might be TRBD1 (5 bases). This CDR3 is built from 15 residues. Trimming took 4 bases from V and 4 from J, leaving 18 bases between them. Germline-derived CDR1 and CDR2 are SGHNT and YYREEE (reference sequence).

The chain is built from TRBV5-1 and TRBJ1-6; no firm D call. Trimming removed 3 bases from V and 10 bases from J, with 17 bases in between. The CDR3 is made up of 15 amino acids. Germline loops: CDR1 SGHRS, CDR2 YFSETQ. Here the CDR3 reads CASSSDAGGRSPLHF. CDR3 nucleotides: TGCGCCAGCAGCTCGGACGCGGGTGGCCGGTCACCCCTCCACTTT.

This chain joins TRBV27 and TRBJ2-7, with 10 bases lining up with TRBD2. The V gene's germline CDR1 is MNHEY and CDR2 SMNVEV (reference sequence). The CDR3 length is 16 residues. The V gene end was trimmed by 4 bases and the J gene end by 2 bases; junction bases not matched to a gene: 8. The CDR3 DNA sequence: TGTGCCAGCAGTTATATAGCGGGGGGCTCTCCCTACGAGCAGTACTTC. Residues: CASSYIAGGSPYEQYF.

The rearrangement joins TRBV4-3 to TRBJ1-3; 7 bases map to TRBD1. Germline V gene lookup returns CDR1 LGHNA and CDR2 YSLEER. The CDR3 runs to 15 residues. The J segment lost 0 bases and the V segment lost 4 bases, leaving 3 bases of the junction unmatched. In DNA form, the CDR3 reads TGCGCCAGCAGCCCGGGACAGCGCTCTGGAAACACCATATATTTT. It translates to CASSPGQRSGNTIYF.

In nucleotides, the CDR3 is TGTGCCACCAGCAGAGGGACTAGCGGGGGGATAATCTACGAGCAGTACTTC. As protein: CATSRGTSGGIIYEQYF. The chain couples TRBV15 to TRBJ2-7; TRBD2 matches 14 bases. The CDR3 has 17 amino acids. Germline V gives CDR1 LNHNV, CDR2 YYDKDF (reference sequence). Trimming at V came to 1 base and at J to 3 bases, leaving 5 bases not matched to a gene. The whole variable domain, remainder taken from reference TRBV15 and TRBJ2-7, is DAMVIQNPRYQVTQFGKPVTLSCSQTLNHNVMYWYQQKSSQAPKLLFHYYDKDFNNEADTPDNFQSRRPNTSFCFLDIRSPGLGDTAMYLCATSRGTSGGIIYEQYFGPGTRLTVT.

CDR3 residues: CASSSRARGPYGYTF. The DNA for the CDR3 is TGTGCCAGCAGCTCTCGGGCCAGGGGGCCCTATGGCTACACCTTC. This rearrangement joins TRBV6-5 to TRBJ1-2; 8 positions match TRBD1. V lost 6 bases to trimming and J lost 4 bases; unmatched junction nucleotides: 10. In germline, CDR1 is MNHEY, CDR2 SVGAGI. This CDR3 region has 15 residues.

This clone was recorded a few times. The rearrangement uses TRBV30 and TRBJ1-2; TRBD1 is a possible D gene (5 bases). The CDR3 has 13 residues. In germline, CDR1 is GTSNPN, CDR2 SVGIG (reference sequence). Trimming pared 2 bases from V and 7 bases from J, leaving 14 bases between. The CDR3 DNA is TGTGCCTGGAGTCCCGTGGGCAGGGTTGGCTACACCTTC. Translating gives CAWSPVGRVGYTF.

Worth noting for this clone: At one of its ends the junction is not consistent with the germline gene, which may arise from a read error. The genes are TRBV7-7 and TRBJ2-5; 7 positions agree with TRBD2. Germline CDR1 reads SSHAT; CDR2 reads FNYEAQ (reference sequence). CDR3 length: 15 amino acids. CDR3 bases: TGTGCTAGCAGCTTAGAGCCGGGGGGCCAAGAGACCCAGTACTTC. Its protein product is CASSLEPGGQETQYF.

The chain joins TRBV19 to TRBJ1-2; 10 bases match TRBD1. The CDR3 is 15 residues long. Trimming cost V 3 bases and J 7 bases; bases outside gene matches: 8. Germline V gives CDR1 LNHDA, CDR2 SQIVND (reference sequence). CDR3 loop: CASSIFSTGGGGYTF. For the CDR3, the DNA is TGTGCCAGTAGTATTTTCTCGACAGGGGGCGGTGGCTACACCTTC.

V usage is TRBV4-3 and J usage is TRBJ1-3, with D perhaps TRBD1 (5 bases). V gave up 3 bases and J gave up 0 bases, with 9 bases separating them. The length of the CDR3 is 15 residues. Germline V gives CDR1 LGHNA, CDR2 YSLEER. CDR3 in DNA: TGCGCCAGCAGCCAGGAGGGGCTCTCTGGAAACACCATATATTTT. Translation gives CASSQEGLSGNTIYF.

This chain connects TRBV9 to TRBJ2-5, with 8 bases lining up with TRBD1. This CDR3 is 16 amino acids long. Unmatched junction bases numbered 8, after V lost 4 bases and J lost 0 bases. The V gene's germline CDR1 is SGDLS and CDR2 YYNGEE. Here the CDR3 reads CASSSGTGNYQETQYF. The CDR3 DNA sequence: TGTGCCAGCAGCTCGGGGACAGGCAATTACCAAGAGACCCAGTACTTC.

The chain employs TRBV19 and TRBJ1-2, with a possible D match to TRBD1 (6 bases). The V and J ends lost 5 bases and 0 bases respectively, with 19 bases between them. Germline V CDR1 and CDR2: LNHDA, SQIVND (reference sequence). This CDR3 comprises 17 residues. The CDR3 spells CASSSGQRRRTNYGYTF. Written as DNA, the CDR3 is TGTGCCAGTAGTTCCGGACAGAGGAGACGGACTAACTATGGCTACACCTTC.

The chain combines TRBV30 with TRBJ2-4, with D maybe TRBD2 (6 bases). Per the germline V gene, CDR1 is GTSNPN and CDR2 is SVGIG (reference sequence). Trimming removed 0 bases from V and 3 bases from J, with 9 bases in between. The length of the CDR3 is 14 residues. In DNA, the CDR3 is TGTGCCTGGAGTGTGGGGGGATACAAAAACATTCAGTACTTC. This translates into CAWSVGGYKNIQYF.

This clone was observed a single time. The J gene is TRBJ2-3, the V gene TRBV3-1 (or the pseudogene TRBV3-2); D is perhaps TRBD2 (6 bases). V shed 4 bases and J shed 4 bases, with 12 bases lying between them. The CDR3 extends over 14 amino acids. Germline V gene sequence: CDR1 LGHDT, CDR2 YNNKEL (reference sequence). In nucleotides, the CDR3 is TGTGCCAGCAGCCGGACGGGGGACGCAGATACGCAGTATTTT. Translated: CASSRTGDADTQYF.

This clone was counted a single time. The junction and the germline gene differ at one end; a read error may be behind it. V gene TRBV3-1 (or the pseudogene TRBV3-2) combines with J gene TRBJ1-2, with 7 nucleotides matching TRBD1. This CDR3 spans 13 amino acids. Germline CDR1 LGHDT, CDR2 YNNKEL (reference sequence). The CDR3 is CASSQIRDSLAHF. The CDR3 coding sequence is TGTGCCAGCAGCCAAATAAGGGACAGCCTTGCTCACTTC.

This rearrangement joins TRBV2 to TRBJ1-1; D unresolved. CDR1 is SNHLY and CDR2 is FYNNEI in the germline V gene. CDR3 size: 14 residues. V was trimmed by 9 bases and J by 1 base, leaving 15 bases between them. CDR3 nucleotide sequence: TGTGCCAGTCTCACAGAATACGGGAACACTGAAGCTTTCTTT. Its protein is CASLTEYGNTEAFF.

The chain employs TRBV7-2 and TRBJ2-7; 13 bases map to TRBD2. Germline loops: CDR1 SGHTA, CDR2 FQGNSA. Losses at the gene ends were 5 bases for V and 0 bases for J; bases not matched to a gene: 7. The CDR3 covers 17 residues. The CDR3 sequence is CASSPLTSGGYSYEQYF. The CDR3 DNA follows: TGTGCCAGCAGCCCGTTGACTAGCGGGGGGTACTCCTACGAGCAGTACTTC.

This clone was detected a few times. CDR3 sequence reads: CASTDGASPLHF. As DNA, the CDR3 is TGTGCCAGCACCGATGGGGCTTCACCCCTCCACTTT. This chain connects TRBV12-3 or TRBV12-4 to TRBJ1-6; perhaps TRBD1 as D (5 bases). The CDR3 extends over 12 amino acids. Deletions cut 7 bases from V and 9 bases from J, with 10 bases between.